The TCR beta chain described here comes from a study of shared clonotypes between healthy human individuals. As for the study in general: The donor group consisted of a couple of women and three men, aged 18 to 49. The study, taken as a whole, reports: Sampling covered nothing but blood. Tissue TCR repertoires likely differ from those found in blood. Clonotype sharing levels among donors were expected to vary with sequencing depth. Naive subsets generally exceeded memory subsets in estimated richness.

The ends lost 3 bases at V and 3 bases at J; junction bases unmatched: 6. Germline lookup yields CDR1 SGHRS and CDR2 YFSETQ. The CDR3 is 15 amino acids. Profiling relied on immunoSEQ multiplex PCR, and the TCRdb table lists in-frame clones only, not all of them. The sample contains about 360,000 clones, more than 60% of which appear only once. Concerning this clone: The antigen is undetermined.

The TCR originated in a man aged 25 to 40 in good health. The chain is built from TRBV5-1 and TRBJ1-5, with 7 bases matching TRBD1. The sample comprised memory CD4+ T cells sorted from blood. Documented subset: CD45RA-negative fraction. The CDR3 loop reads CASSSQGGSNQPQHF. The CDR3 DNA reads as TGCGCCAGCAGCTCCCAGGGGGGTTCCAATCAGCCCCAGCATTTT.